Listed here are 14 T cell receptor beta chains from one sample, sequenced in a study of vaccination and CD4 T cells after COVID-19. These receptors' targets are unknown. CD4+ T cells that had been cultured provided DNA sequenced with the Oncomine TCR Beta short-read assay. Using its own MiXCR run on the PCR reads, TCRdb lists one record per CDR3 protein. The top ten clones hold roughly 49% of a sample with over 950 distinct CDR3 sequences, over 13% of them seen once. Described treatment: approximately nine-day PBMC culture with coronavirus spike peptide pools or control peptides (ViraFEST assay). The unexposed donor's CD4+ T cells were collected before the COVID-19 pandemic (2011-2018). The sample comprised CD4+ T cells from blood, cultured in vitro. Receptors were obtained from a human donor in good health.

This clonotype was counted a few times. J is TRBJ2-3 and V is TRBV18; D is uncertain. Per germline, CDR1 KGHSH and CDR2 LQKENI. Trimming took 4 bases from V and 7 from J, leaving 9 bases between them. This CDR3 region has 12 residues. Here the CDR3 reads CASSQDVNTQYF. In nucleotides, the CDR3 is TGTGCCAGCTCACAAGACGTAAATACGCAGTATTTT.

With regard to this clonotype: The junction departs from germline at one end; a sequencing error may be responsible. This chain uses TRBV11-3 with TRBJ2-3; D gene unclear. Germline CDR1 is SGHNT and CDR2 is YENEEA. This CDR3 spans 13 amino acids. The CDR3 coding sequence is TGTGTCAGCAGCTGGACCGGCAAAGATACGCAGTATTTT. Its protein product is CVSSWTGKDTQYF.

By share, this clonotype ranks as medium-sized (0.01 to 0.1%). This chain links TRBV20-1 with TRBJ1-6; 10 bases map to TRBD1. CDR3 size: 15 residues. The V gene end was trimmed by 1 base and the J gene end by 10 bases; junction bases not matched to a gene: 7. The V gene's germline CDR1 is DFQATT and CDR2 SNEGSKA (reference sequence). In DNA form, the CDR3 reads TGCAGTGCTAGAGCCGGGACAGGGGAGGAGTCACCCCTCCACTTT. Translating gives CSARAGTGEESPLHF.

This clonotype was detected only a few times. J is TRBJ2-7 and V is TRBV30; 10 bases are shared with TRBD1. This CDR3 is built from 13 residues. Germline trimming cut 3 bases from V and 6 bases from J; bases unmatched to any gene: 5. The V gene's germline CDR1 is GTSNPN and CDR2 SVGIG (reference sequence). The CDR3 DNA reads as TGTGCCTGGAGCGGGACAGGGGTTCCCGAGCAGTACTTC. Translation: CAWSGTGVPEQYF.

This clonotype is medium-sized. This chain joins TRBV20-1 and TRBJ2-3; D call uncertain. CDR1 is DFQATT, CDR2 SNEGSKA, per germline (reference sequence). The CDR3 runs to 13 residues. V dropped 3 bases and J dropped 2 bases, with 9 bases sitting between them. The chain's CDR3 is CSARSYPTDTQYF. The CDR3 nucleotides read TGCAGTGCTAGGTCATATCCCACAGATACGCAGTATTTT.

This rearrangement joins TRBV7-6 to TRBJ2-1, with D perhaps assigned TRBD1 or TRBD2 (6 bases each). Germline CDR1 reads SGHVS; CDR2 reads FNYEAQ. V dropped 8 bases and J dropped 10 bases, with 15 bases sitting between them. This CDR3 has 12 residues. CDR3 in DNA: TGTGCCAGCTCCATTGGGGGGCGGGAGCAGTTCTTC. It yields the protein CASSIGGREQFF.

The chain couples TRBV9 to TRBJ2-7; TRBD1 matches at 8 bases. Germline-derived CDR1 and CDR2 are SGDLS and YYNGEE. CDR3 length: 13 residues. V lost 9 bases to trimming and J lost 0 bases; unmatched junction nucleotides: 5. This CDR3 reads CAKRTGSSYEQYF. The CDR3 region has the DNA TGTGCCAAGAGGACAGGGTCCTCCTACGAGCAGTACTTC. The full variable domain, in which reference TRBV9 and TRBJ2-7 provide the parts outside the CDR3, is DSGVTQTPKHLITATGQRVTLRCSPRSGDLSVYWYQQSLDQGLQFLIQYYNGEERAKGNILERFSAQQFPDLHSELNLSSLELGDSALYFCAKRTGSSYEQYFGPGTRLTVT.

The rearrangement links TRBV20-1 to TRBJ2-7; no definite D call. Germline-derived CDR1 and CDR2 are DFQATT and SNEGSKA (reference sequence). Between the trimmed V and J ends, which lost 6 bases and 3 bases, there was a span of 15 bases. There are 13 residues in the CDR3. The CDR3 bases are TGCAGTGCAAGCACCCCGATGATCTACGAGCAGTACTTC. It encodes CSASTPMIYEQYF.

This clonotype is labeled large. The V call is TRBV27, the J call TRBJ1-6; no clear D. V dropped 7 bases and J dropped 8 bases, with 15 bases sitting between them. Germline CDR1 and CDR2: MNHEY and SMNVEV (reference sequence). The CDR3 sequence is 14 residues long. For the CDR3, the DNA is TGTGCCAGCACGGCACGGCCTCCTTATTCACCCCTCCACTTT. Its translation is CASTARPPYSPLHF.

The gene calls are TRBV7-2 and TRBJ2-7, with 9 bases aligning to TRBD1. The V segment lost 5 bases and the J segment 4 bases; nucleotides outside the gene matches: 12. Germline V gives CDR1 SGHTA, CDR2 FQGNSA. The CDR3 has 16 residues. For the CDR3, the DNA is TGTGCCAGCAGCCGCGGTCAGGGGACAGGGCGTTACGAGCAGTACTTC. It is translated as CASSRGQGTGRYEQYF.

This chain links TRBV5-1 with TRBJ2-5; the D is unclear. Germline values: CDR1 SGHRS, CDR2 YFSETQ. Trimming took off 0 bases at V and 5 bases at J, with 11 bases between the two ends. This CDR3 contains 14 residues. CDR3 loop: CASSLGATGETQYF. In DNA form, the CDR3 reads TGCGCCAGCAGCTTGGGTGCCACCGGGGAGACCCAGTACTTC. Combining the CDR3 with reference TRBV5-1 and TRBJ2-5 gives the whole variable domain KAGVTQTPRYLIKTRGQQVTLSCSPISGHRSVSWYQQTPGQGLQFLFEYFSETQRNKGNFPGRFSGRQFSNSRSEMNVSTLELGDSALYLCASSLGATGETQYFGPGTRLLVL.

By sample fraction, this clonotype is medium-sized (0.01 to 0.1%). This chain connects TRBV7-9 to TRBJ2-3; 7 positions agree with TRBD1. From germline, CDR1 is SEHNR and CDR2 FQNEAQ (reference sequence). With V trimmed by 5 bases and J by 0 bases, 8 bases remained unmatched. The CDR3 contains 16 residues. The CDR3 loop reads CASSATWTGSTDTQYF. CDR3 DNA sequence: TGTGCCAGCAGCGCGACCTGGACAGGCAGCACAGATACGCAGTATTTT.

This clonotype has just a few counts. The CDR3 coding sequence is TGTGCCAGCAGCCGGGACTTCAAACCTGGAGGGGAGCTGTTTTTT. Its protein product is CASSRDFKPGGELFF. The chain couples TRBV3-1 to TRBJ2-2; tentative D call: TRBD2 (6 bases). The CDR3 loop spans 15 amino acids. V was pared by 4 bases and J by 8 bases, with 17 bases between. CDR1 is LGHDT, CDR2 YNNKEL, per germline (reference sequence).

By sample share, this clonotype is large. The chain joins TRBV20-1 to TRBJ1-2; maybe TRBD1 (6 bases). Trimming pared 5 bases from V and 2 bases from J, leaving 18 bases between. Germline values: CDR1 DFQATT, CDR2 SNEGSKA (reference sequence). The CDR3 runs 15 residues. In nucleotides, the CDR3 is TGCAGTGCTCGACCTTACTTCGACAGGAACTATGGCTACACCTTC. It is translated as CSARPYFDRNYGYTF.